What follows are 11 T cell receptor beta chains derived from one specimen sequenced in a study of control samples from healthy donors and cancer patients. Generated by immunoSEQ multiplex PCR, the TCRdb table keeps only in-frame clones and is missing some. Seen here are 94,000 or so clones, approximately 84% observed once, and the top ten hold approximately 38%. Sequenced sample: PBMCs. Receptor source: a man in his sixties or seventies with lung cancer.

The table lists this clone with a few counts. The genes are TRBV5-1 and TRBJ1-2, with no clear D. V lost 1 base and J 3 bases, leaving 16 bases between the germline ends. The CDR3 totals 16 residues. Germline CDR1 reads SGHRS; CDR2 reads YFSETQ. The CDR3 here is CASSLWTPGADYGYTF. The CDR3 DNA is TGCGCCAGCAGCTTGTGGACCCCGGGAGCCGACTATGGCTACACCTTC.

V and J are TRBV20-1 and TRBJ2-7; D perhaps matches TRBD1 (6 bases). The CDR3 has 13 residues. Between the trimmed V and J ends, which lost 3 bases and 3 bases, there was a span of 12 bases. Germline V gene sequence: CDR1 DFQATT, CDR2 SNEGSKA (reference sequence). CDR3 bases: TGCAGTGCTAGTAAAGGGGGTGTCTACGAGCAGTACTTC. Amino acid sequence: CSASKGGVYEQYF.

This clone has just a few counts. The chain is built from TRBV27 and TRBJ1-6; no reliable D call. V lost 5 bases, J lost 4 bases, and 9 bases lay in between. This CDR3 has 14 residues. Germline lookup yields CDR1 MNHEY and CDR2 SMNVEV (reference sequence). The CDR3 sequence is CASSLWVYNSPLHF. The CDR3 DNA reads TGTGCCAGCAGTCTTTGGGTTTATAATTCACCCCTCCACTTT.

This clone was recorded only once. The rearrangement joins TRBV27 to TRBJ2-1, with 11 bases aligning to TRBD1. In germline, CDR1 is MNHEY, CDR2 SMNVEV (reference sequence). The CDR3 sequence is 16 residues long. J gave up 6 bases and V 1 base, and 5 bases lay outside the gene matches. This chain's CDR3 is CASSLFIGTGGNEQFF. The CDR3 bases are TGTGCCAGCAGTTTATTTATAGGGACAGGGGGCAATGAGCAGTTCTTC.

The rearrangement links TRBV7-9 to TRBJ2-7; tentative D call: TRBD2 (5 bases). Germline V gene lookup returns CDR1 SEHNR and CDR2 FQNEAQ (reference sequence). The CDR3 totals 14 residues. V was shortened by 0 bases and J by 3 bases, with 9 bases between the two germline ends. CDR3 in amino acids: CASSLARGYYEQYF. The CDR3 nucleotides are TGTGCCAGCAGCTTAGCGAGAGGGTACTACGAGCAGTACTTC.

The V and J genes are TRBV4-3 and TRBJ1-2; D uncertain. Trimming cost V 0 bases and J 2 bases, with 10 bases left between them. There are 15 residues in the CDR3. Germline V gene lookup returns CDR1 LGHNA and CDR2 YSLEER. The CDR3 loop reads CASSQEFQANYGYTF. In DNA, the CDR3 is TGCGCCAGCAGCCAAGAATTTCAGGCGAACTATGGCTACACCTTC.

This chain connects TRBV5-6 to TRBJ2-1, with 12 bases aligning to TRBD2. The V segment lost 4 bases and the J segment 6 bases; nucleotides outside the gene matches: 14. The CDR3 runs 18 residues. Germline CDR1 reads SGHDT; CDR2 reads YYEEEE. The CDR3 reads CASSTTQLAGGGLNEQFF. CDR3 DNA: TGTGCCAGCAGCACCACACAACTAGCGGGGGGAGGACTCAATGAGCAGTTCTTC.

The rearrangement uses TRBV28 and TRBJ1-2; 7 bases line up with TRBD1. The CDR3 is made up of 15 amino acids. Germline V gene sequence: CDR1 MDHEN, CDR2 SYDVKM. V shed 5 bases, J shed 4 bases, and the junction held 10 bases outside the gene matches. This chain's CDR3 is CASSAPSGTAYGYTF. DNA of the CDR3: TGTGCCAGCAGTGCGCCGTCCGGGACAGCCTATGGCTACACCTTC.

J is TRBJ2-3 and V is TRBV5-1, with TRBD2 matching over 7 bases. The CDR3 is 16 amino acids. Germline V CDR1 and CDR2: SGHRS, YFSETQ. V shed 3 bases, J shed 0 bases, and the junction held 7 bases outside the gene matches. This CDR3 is CASSSGRLESTDTQYF. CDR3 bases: TGCGCCAGCAGCTCCGGGAGGCTAGAAAGCACAGATACGCAGTATTTT.

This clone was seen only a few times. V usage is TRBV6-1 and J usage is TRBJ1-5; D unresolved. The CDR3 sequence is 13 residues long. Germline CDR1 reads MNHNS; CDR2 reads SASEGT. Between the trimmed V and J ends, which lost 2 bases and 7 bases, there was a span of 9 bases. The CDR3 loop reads CASSESPGQPQHF. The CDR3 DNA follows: TGTGCCAGCAGTGAAAGTCCGGGGCAGCCCCAGCATTTT.

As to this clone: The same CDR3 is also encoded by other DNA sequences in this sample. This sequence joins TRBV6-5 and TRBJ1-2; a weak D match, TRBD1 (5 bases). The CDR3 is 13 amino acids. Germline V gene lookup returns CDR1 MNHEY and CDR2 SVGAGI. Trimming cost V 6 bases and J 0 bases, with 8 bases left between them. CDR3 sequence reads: CASRATANYGYTF. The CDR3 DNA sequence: TGTGCCAGCAGGGCGACAGCTAACTATGGCTACACCTTC.